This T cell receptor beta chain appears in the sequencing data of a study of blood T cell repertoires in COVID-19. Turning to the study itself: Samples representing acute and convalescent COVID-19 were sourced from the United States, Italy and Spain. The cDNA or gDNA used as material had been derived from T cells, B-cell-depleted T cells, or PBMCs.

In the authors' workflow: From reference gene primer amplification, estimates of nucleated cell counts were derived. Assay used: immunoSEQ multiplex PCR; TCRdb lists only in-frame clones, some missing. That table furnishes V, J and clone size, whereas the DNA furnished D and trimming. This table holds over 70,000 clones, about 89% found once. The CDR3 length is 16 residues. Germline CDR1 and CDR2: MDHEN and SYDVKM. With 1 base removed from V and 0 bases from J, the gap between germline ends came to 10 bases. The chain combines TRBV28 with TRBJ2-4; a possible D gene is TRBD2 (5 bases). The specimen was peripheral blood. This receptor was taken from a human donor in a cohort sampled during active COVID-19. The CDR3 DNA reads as TGTGCCAGCAGTTTATACGACGGACTAGCCAAAAACATTCAGTACTTC. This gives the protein CASSLYDGLAKNIQYF.